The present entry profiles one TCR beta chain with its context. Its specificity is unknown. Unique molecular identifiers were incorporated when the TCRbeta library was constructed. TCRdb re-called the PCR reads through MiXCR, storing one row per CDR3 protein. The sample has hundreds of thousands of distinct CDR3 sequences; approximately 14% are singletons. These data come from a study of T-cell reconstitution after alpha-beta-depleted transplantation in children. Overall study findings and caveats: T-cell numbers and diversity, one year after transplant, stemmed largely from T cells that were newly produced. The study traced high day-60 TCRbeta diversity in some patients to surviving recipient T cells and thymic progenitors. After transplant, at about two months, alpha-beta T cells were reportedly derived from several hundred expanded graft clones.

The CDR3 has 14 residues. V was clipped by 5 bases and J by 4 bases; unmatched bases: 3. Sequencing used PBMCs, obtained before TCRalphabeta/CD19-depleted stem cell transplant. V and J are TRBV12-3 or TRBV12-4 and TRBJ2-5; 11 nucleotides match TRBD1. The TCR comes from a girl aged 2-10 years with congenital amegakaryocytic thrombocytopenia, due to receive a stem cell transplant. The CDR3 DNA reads TGTGCCAGCAGTCCTGGACAGGGGGCAGAGACCCAGTACTTC. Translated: CASSPGQGAETQYF.